This T cell receptor (beta chain) originates from a study of blood T cell repertoires in COVID-19. Original processing notes: Estimated nucleated cell counts came from reference gene primer amplification. Profiled with immunoSEQ multiplex PCR; TCRdb holds only in-frame clones, not every one. The DNA was the basis for D and trimming; V, J and clone size are from that table. The sample includes about 180,000 clones, about 89% of them seen just once. The CDR3 runs to 14 residues. V was clipped by 0 bases and J by 9 bases, with 13 bases between them. Germline V CDR1 and CDR2: LGHNA, YSLEER. The chain employs TRBV4-3 and TRBJ2-3; D might be TRBD1 (5 bases). The source is a man between 18 and 35 years old who had recovered from COVID-19. The specimen was peripheral blood. The DNA for the CDR3 is TGCGCCAGCAGCCAAGACGTGGGCGCAGGGACGCAGTATTTT. Translated: CASSQDVGAGTQYF.